This T cell receptor (beta chain) was documented in a study of OX40 agonist ivuxolimab in advanced cancers. Profiling relied on immunoSEQ multiplex PCR, and the TCRdb table lists in-frame clones only, not all of them. The repertoire holds tens of thousands of clones, with approximately 94% as singletons. Looked up from germline, CDR1 is LNHNV and CDR2 is YYDKDF (reference sequence). This CDR3 is built from 15 residues. Trimming removed 1 base from V and 2 bases from J; junction bases left unmatched: 5. The rearrangement links TRBV15 to TRBJ2-7; 7 bases agree with TRBD2. This sample comprised CD4+ or CD8+ T cells sorted from blood, obtained in a trial of the OX40 agonist ivuxolimab. This TCR came from an adult with an advanced solid tumor such as melanoma, head and neck, liver or kidney cancer. The CDR3 DNA reads as TGTGCCACCAGCAGAGTCGGGGGGACCCCCTACGAGCAGTACTTC. It encodes CATSRVGGTPYEQYF.